This is a list of T cell receptor beta chains from one sample in a study of shared clonotypes between healthy human individuals. Here immunoSEQ multiplex PCR was the method, and the copy in TCRdb shows in-frame clones only, minus some. The sample has about 2 million clones, roughly 95% seen once. Sequenced input: naive CD4+ T cells sorted from blood. These receptors came from a man between 18 and 29 years old in good health. Each CDR3 is given with its conserved first and last residue. The D gene is left open where the match is weak. Only some rows state a clone size, as once, few, many or a class for expanded clones.

clone_size	d_call	v_call	cdr3_length	j_call	cdr3_aa	cdr3_nt
.	.	TRBV6-1	14	TRBJ2-7	CASTSAPSSYEQYF	TGTGCCAGCACCTCAGCACCAAGCTCCTACGAGCAGTACTTC
once	.	TRBV6-1	13	TRBJ1-5	CASSEEDGQPQHF	TGTGCCAGCAGTGAAGAGGACGGTCAGCCCCAGCATTTT
.	TRBD2	TRBV7-2	13	TRBJ2-3	CASSLAGGDTQYF	TGTGCCAGCAGCCTAGCGGGAGGAGATACGCAGTATTTT
.	.	TRBV20-1	11	TRBJ1-3	CSAGGRNTIYF	TGCAGTGCCGGGGGTCGTAACACCATATATTTT
.	TRBD1	TRBV7-2	14	TRBJ2-7	CASSTGQGKYEQYF	TGTGCCAGCAGCACGGGACAGGGGAAATACGAGCAGTACTTC
.	TRBD1	TRBV5-6	18	TRBJ1-1	CASSPLARTGRMNTEAFF	TGTGCCAGCAGCCCGTTGGCCAGGACAGGCAGGATGAACACTGAAGCTTTCTTT
.	.	TRBV4-1	15	TRBJ1-3	CASSQEHGLGGTIYF	TGCGCCAGCAGCCAAGAGCACGGCCTTGGAGGCACCATATATTTT
.	.	TRBV7-7	16	TRBJ2-1	CASSLALNPPYNEQFF	TGTGCTAGCAGCTTAGCGCTGAATCCGCCATACAATGAGCAGTTCTTC
once	TRBD2	TRBV27	14	TRBJ2-7	CASRLAGGSYEQYF	TGTGCCAGCAGGCTAGCGGGGGGATCCTACGAGCAGTACTTC
.	.	TRBV6-1	15	TRBJ2-7	CASSREQGSTYEQYF	TGTGCCAGCAGTCGCGAACAGGGTTCAACCTACGAGCAGTACTTC
.	.	TRBV5-4	14	TRBJ1-3	CASSAQGSGNTIYF	TGTGCCAGCAGCGCACAGGGTTCTGGAAACACCATATATTTT
.	TRBD1	TRBV2	13	TRBJ1-1	CAGSGGANTEAFF	TGTGCCGGCTCAGGGGGCGCGAACACTGAAGCTTTCTTT
once	TRBD1	TRBV10-3	14	TRBJ1-5	CAISEQGLNQPQHF	TGTGCCATCAGTGAACAGGGGCTCAATCAGCCCCAGCATTTT
.	TRBD2	TRBV18	16	TRBJ2-1	CASSPGLAGVGNEQFF	TGTGCCAGCTCACCTGGACTAGCGGGAGTTGGGAATGAGCAGTTCTTC
.	.	TRBV6-1	11	TRBJ2-1	CASKLSNEQFF	TGTGCCAGCAAACTTAGCAATGAGCAGTTCTTC
.	.	TRBV19	16	TRBJ2-7	CASSSRTGRSAYEQYF	TGTGCCAGTAGTAGTCGGACGGGACGCTCTGCCTACGAGCAGTACTTC
.	.	TRBV5-1	15	TRBJ1-1	CASSLDSLGNTEAFF	TGCGCCAGCAGCTTGGATAGTCTGGGGAACACTGAAGCTTTCTTT
.	.	TRBV7-2	15	TRBJ2-7	CASSLAGGSGYEQYF	TGTGCCAGCAGCTTAGCGGGTGGGAGTGGCTACGAGCAGTACTTC
.	TRBD1	TRBV11-1	12	TRBJ1-1	CASSRDRDKAFF	TGTGCCAGCAGCAGGGACAGGGACAAAGCTTTCTTT
.	TRBD1	TRBV2	12	TRBJ1-2	CASGGTGVGYTF	TGTGCCAGCGGCGGGACAGGGGTGGGCTACACCTTC
.	.	TRBV5-1	14	TRBJ1-4	CASSFRGADEKLFF	TGCGCCAGCAGCTTCAGGGGTGCGGATGAAAAACTGTTTTTT
.	TRBD2	TRBV5-4	15	TRBJ2-1	CASSSRQGGNNEQFF	TGTGCCAGCAGCTCGCGGCAGGGAGGGAACAATGAGCAGTTCTTC
.	.	TRBV29-1	13	TRBJ2-6	CSVYRAGANVLTF	TGCAGCGTCTACAGGGCTGGGGCCAACGTCCTGACTTTC
.	.	TRBV19	13	TRBJ2-1	CASAPNGVPQQFF	TGTGCCAGTGCCCCCAACGGGGTACCGCAGCAGTTCTTC
.	.	TRBV19	16	TRBJ2-3	CASSGSPLLGTDTQYF	TGTGCCAGTAGTGGTTCCCCCTTACTGGGCACAGATACGCAGTATTTT
.	.	TRBV18	13	TRBJ2-7	CASSPGRQYEQYF	TGTGCCAGCTCACCCGGACGGCAATACGAGCAGTACTTC
.	TRBD2	TRBV19	16	TRBJ2-2	CATKIGLAINTGELFF	TGTGCCACAAAAATTGGACTAGCGATTAACACCGGGGAGCTGTTTTTT
.	.	TRBV28	13	TRBJ1-5	CASSLLTNQPQHF	TGTGCCAGCAGTTTGCTCACCAATCAGCCCCAGCATTTT
.	TRBD1	TRBV10-2	15	TRBJ1-4	CASLGTGILKEKLFF	TGCGCCAGCCTGGGGACAGGAATCTTAAAGGAAAAACTGTTTTTT
.	TRBD2	TRBV27	15	TRBJ2-7	CASSHRLAGDYEQYF	TGTGCCAGCAGTCACAGACTAGCGGGAGATTACGAGCAGTACTTC
.	.	TRBV5-1	14	TRBJ1-6	CASSQTVTNSPLHF	TGCGCCAGCAGCCAGACAGTGACGAATTCACCCCTCCACTTT
.	.	TRBV20-1	11	TRBJ2-7	CSASQGYWVYF	TGCAGTGCTAGCCAGGGCTACTGGGTGTACTTC
.	.	TRBV11-3	12	TRBJ2-4	CASSRMEGIQYF	TGTGCCAGCAGCCGAATGGAGGGGATTCAGTACTTC
.	.	TRBV30	13	TRBJ2-5	CAWSQQSQETQYF	TGTGCCTGGAGCCAACAGAGCCAAGAGACCCAGTACTTC
.	.	TRBV19	15	TRBJ2-6	CASSKVNSGANVLTF	TGTGCCAGTAGTAAAGTAAACTCTGGGGCCAACGTCCTGACTTTC
.	.	TRBV19	14	TRBJ2-7	CASSTSGDLAKQYF	TGTGCCAGTAGTACTTCCGGGGACCTGGCCAAGCAGTACTTC
once	.	TRBV5-1	13	TRBJ1-2	CASSSQGRDGYTF	TGCGCCAGCAGCTCGCAGGGACGGGATGGCTACACCTTC
.	.	TRBV6-1	12	TRBJ2-7	CASRGWSYEQYF	TGTGCCAGCAGGGGATGGTCCTACGAGCAGTACTTC
.	.	TRBV4-1	15	TRBJ2-2	CASSPQAPNTGELFF	TGCGCCAGCAGCCCACAAGCGCCGAACACCGGGGAGCTGTTTTTT
.	TRBD1	TRBV5-1	15	TRBJ1-4	CASSTTGGKNEKLFF	TGCGCCAGCAGCACCACAGGGGGTAAGAATGAAAAACTGTTTTTT